Presented here are 9 T cell receptor beta chains from one specimen sequenced in a study of cytomegalovirus exposure and HLA in healthy donors. Primers: 60 Vbeta forward and 13 Jbeta reverse. The data were produced by immunoSEQ multiplex PCR, yet TCRdb's version contains in-frame clones alone and is incomplete. The repertoire includes 90,000 to 130,000 clones, around 80% of them detected once, and roughly an eighth sits in the top ten. Sequencing used PBMCs. Source of these receptors: a man aged 25 to 40 in good health and CMV-seropositive.

The chain employs TRBV4-1 and TRBJ2-7, with D uncertain. Germline CDR1 and CDR2: MGHRA and YSYEKL. With 1 base removed from V and 5 bases from J, the gap between germline ends came to 9 bases. The length of the CDR3 is 13 residues. Here the CDR3 reads CASSQGPHNEQYF. CDR3 DNA sequence: TGCGCCAGCAGCCAAGGTCCACACAACGAGCAGTACTTC.

This rearrangement joins TRBV28 to TRBJ2-7; the match to TRBD2 covers 14 bases. The germline V gene has CDR1 MDHEN and CDR2 SYDVKM. This CDR3 has 16 residues. Trimming at V came to 9 bases and at J to 2 bases, leaving 9 bases not matched to a gene. CDR3 in amino acids: CASDLGGLAGAYEQYF. CDR3 in DNA: TGTGCCAGTGACCTGGGGGGACTAGCGGGGGCCTACGAGCAGTACTTC.

This clone was counted between two and nine times. The V and J genes are TRBV19 and TRBJ2-2; D remains unclear. CDR3 length equals 11 residues. Trimming shortened V by 6 bases and J by 5 bases, and 4 bases separated the two germline ends. Germline V gene sequence: CDR1 LNHDA, CDR2 SQIVND (reference sequence). The CDR3, as DNA: TGTGCCAGTAGGTCGACCGGGGAGCTGTTTTTT. Its protein product is CASRSTGELFF.

The rearrangement uses TRBV4-3 and TRBJ1-2, with a weak D call TRBD1 (6 bases). There are 19 residues in the CDR3. Germline values: CDR1 LGHNA, CDR2 YSLEER. The V and J ends lost 0 bases and 4 bases respectively, with 24 bases between them. CDR3 region: CASSQDQGGRGPPGYGYTF. CDR3 DNA sequence: TGCGCCAGCAGCCAAGATCAGGGCGGCAGGGGTCCTCCGGGCTATGGCTACACCTTC.

The V call is TRBV7-3, the J call TRBJ2-2; D is perhaps TRBD1 (8 bases). Germline V gives CDR1 SGHTA, CDR2 FQGTGA. V gave up 5 bases and J gave up 4 bases, with 17 bases separating them. CDR3 length: 16 amino acids. For the CDR3, the DNA is TGTGCCAGCAGCCCACAGGGGGGGCAGAGCACCGGGGAGCTGTTTTTT. The encoded protein is CASSPQGGQSTGELFF.

The chain couples TRBV27 to TRBJ2-7; D might be TRBD1 (5 bases). Germline lookup yields CDR1 MNHEY and CDR2 SMNVEV (reference sequence). The CDR3 extends over 16 amino acids. V lost 4 bases, J lost 3 bases, and 19 bases lay in between. CDR3 amino acids: CASSSPLSKGNYEQYF. The CDR3 nucleotides read TGTGCCAGCAGTTCCCCTTTGTCTAAGGGGAACTACGAGCAGTACTTC.

V usage is TRBV7-2 and J usage is TRBJ2-2; D uncertain. The CDR3 has 15 amino acids. Germline V gene data show CDR1 as SGHTA and CDR2 as FQGNSA. Trimming took 1 base from V and 3 from J, leaving 9 bases between them. Written as DNA, the CDR3 is TGTGCCAGCAGCTTAGGAAGGCTAGACACCGGGGAGCTGTTTTTT. It translates to CASSLGRLDTGELFF.

This clone came up once. This rearrangement joins TRBV7-2 to TRBJ2-7; TRBD1 matches at 8 bases. CDR1 and CDR2 (germline): SGHTA, FQGNSA. Germline trimming cut 5 bases from V and 3 bases from J; bases unmatched to any gene: 9. The CDR3 has 15 residues. This chain's CDR3 is CASSPGQGAFYEQYF. For the CDR3, the DNA is TGTGCCAGCAGCCCCGGACAGGGAGCTTTCTACGAGCAGTACTTC.

This clone was detected a few times. V is TRBV9 and J is TRBJ1-6; possible D gene TRBD1, 6 bases. The V and J ends lost 4 bases and 10 bases respectively, with 9 bases between them. Germline V gene data show CDR1 as SGDLS and CDR2 as YYNGEE. The CDR3 loop spans 12 amino acids. The CDR3 protein is CASSPGESPLHF. In nucleotides, the CDR3 is TGTGCCAGCAGCCCAGGGGAATCACCCCTCCACTTT.